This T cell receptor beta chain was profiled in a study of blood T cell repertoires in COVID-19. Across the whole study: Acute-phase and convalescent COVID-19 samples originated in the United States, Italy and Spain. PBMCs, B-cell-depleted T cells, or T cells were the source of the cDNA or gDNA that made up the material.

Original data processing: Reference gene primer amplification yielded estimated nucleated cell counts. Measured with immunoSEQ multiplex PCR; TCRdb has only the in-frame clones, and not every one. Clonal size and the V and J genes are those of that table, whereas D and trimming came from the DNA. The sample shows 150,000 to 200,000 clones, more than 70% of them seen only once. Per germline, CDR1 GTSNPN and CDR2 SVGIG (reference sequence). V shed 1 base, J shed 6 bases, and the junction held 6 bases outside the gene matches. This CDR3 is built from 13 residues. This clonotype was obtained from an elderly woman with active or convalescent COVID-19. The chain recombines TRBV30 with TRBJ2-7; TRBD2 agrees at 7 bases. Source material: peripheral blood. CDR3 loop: CAWSAGGGGEQYF. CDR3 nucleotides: TGTGCCTGGAGTGCGGGAGGAGGAGGCGAGCAGTACTTC.